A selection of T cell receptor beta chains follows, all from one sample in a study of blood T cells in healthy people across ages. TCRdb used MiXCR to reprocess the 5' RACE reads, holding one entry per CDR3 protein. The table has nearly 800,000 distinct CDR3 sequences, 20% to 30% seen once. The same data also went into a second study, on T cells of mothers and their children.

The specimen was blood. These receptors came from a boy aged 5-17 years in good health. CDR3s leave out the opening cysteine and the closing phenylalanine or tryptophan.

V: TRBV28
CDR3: ASSLLGLDTGELF

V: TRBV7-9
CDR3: ASSRSGALPGRETQY

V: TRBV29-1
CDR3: SVVSLLGHGYT

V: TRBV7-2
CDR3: ASSLAAGGSEQY

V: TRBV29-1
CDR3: SVETENEQY

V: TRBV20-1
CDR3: SASPLMGWEPQH

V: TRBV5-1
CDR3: ASSGGQGTEKLF

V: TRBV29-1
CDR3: SVELLADNEQF

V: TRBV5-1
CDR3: ASSLAASTDTQY

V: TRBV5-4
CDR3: ASNLWGGAQGEAF

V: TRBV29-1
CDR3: SVPGEGTEAF

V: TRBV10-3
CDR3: AIRGSQSTDTQY

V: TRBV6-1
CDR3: ASSPPGRPGAETQY

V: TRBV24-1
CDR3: ATSDTGGETQY

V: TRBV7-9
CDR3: ASSLPTEGRGEKLF

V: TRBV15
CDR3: ATSRGGNGNQPQH

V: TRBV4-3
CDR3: ASSALIATGSYT

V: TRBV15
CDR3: ATSRSSEYNEQF

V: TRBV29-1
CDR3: SGSRGTEAF

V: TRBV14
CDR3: ASSQDLRVGGTEAF

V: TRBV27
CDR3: ASSFPGVHEQY

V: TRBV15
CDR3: ATSSYSGVLKMQY

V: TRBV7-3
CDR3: ASRPSGNYADTQY

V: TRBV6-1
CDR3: ASRFTGTGEQY

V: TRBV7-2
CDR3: ASSRDRDNYGYT

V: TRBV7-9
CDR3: ASSYGAQTSYEQC

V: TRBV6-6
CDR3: AISQGADTQY

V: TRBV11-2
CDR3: ASSLVWTGQETQY

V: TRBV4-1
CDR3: ASSQQPGLELEQY

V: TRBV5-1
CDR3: ASSLYQGSYNEQF

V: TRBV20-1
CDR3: SAKQGEGGKLF

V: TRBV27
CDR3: ASSLTTSGGSIYNEQF

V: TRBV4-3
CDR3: ASSQGDTDTGELF